The entry below gives a single T cell receptor beta chain sequence along with its context. J gave up 6 bases and V 2 bases, and 1 base lay outside the gene matches. Germline CDR1 is MNHEY and CDR2 is SVGAGI. The CDR3 has 15 residues. The data stem from a study of shared clonotypes between healthy human individuals. For the study at large: Donors consisted of a couple of women and three men between 18 and 49.

Terminally differentiated effector memory CD45RA+ cells were excluded from the naive CD8 cells, which were CD45RO-negative and positively selected for CCR7. This table comes from immunoSEQ multiplex PCR, and its TCRdb copy is limited to in-frame clones, with some not included. The sample has approximately 2,200,000 clones; 90% to 95% are singletons. The sequencing sample was made of naive CD8+ T cells from PBMCs. The receptor's source is a man in his late teens or twenties in good health. Some clones in this sample may be carry-over from other donors' samples. This chain connects TRBV6-5 to TRBJ2-1; 13 nucleotides line up with TRBD2. This CDR3 reads CASSYGTSGTNEQFF. The CDR3 DNA reads as TGTGCCAGCAGTTACGGGACTAGCGGGACCAATGAGCAGTTCTTC.